This T cell receptor (beta chain) was recovered during a study of control samples from healthy donors and cancer patients. Libraries were prepared by immunoSEQ multiplex PCR; TCRdb keeps only in-frame clonotypes and omits some of them. The profile shows tens of thousands of clones, roughly 82% of them singletons. This TCR was sampled from a man aged 50 or older in good health. The source material was blood.

The CDR3: CASSGIRGRGTEAFF. CDR3 DNA: TGTGCCAGTAGCGGGATTAGGGGGCGCGGGACTGAAGCTTTCTTT. The genes are TRBV19 and TRBJ1-1; 7 bases line up with TRBD1. The CDR3 extends over 15 amino acids. V shed 6 bases, J shed 5 bases, and the junction held 12 bases outside the gene matches. Germline lookup yields CDR1 LNHDA and CDR2 SQIVND (reference sequence).